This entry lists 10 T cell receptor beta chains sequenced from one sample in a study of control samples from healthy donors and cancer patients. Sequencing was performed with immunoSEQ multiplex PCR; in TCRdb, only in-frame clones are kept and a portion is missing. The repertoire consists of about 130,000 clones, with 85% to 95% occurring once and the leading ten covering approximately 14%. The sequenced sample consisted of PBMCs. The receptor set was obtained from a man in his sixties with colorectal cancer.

The CDR3 region is CASSLEWATNTGELFF. In nucleotides, the CDR3 is TGTGCCAGCAGCTTAGAGTGGGCCACGAACACCGGGGAGCTGTTTTTT. The chain links TRBV7-8 to TRBJ2-2; D is uncertain. V was shortened by 1 base and J by 0 bases, with 9 bases between the two germline ends. The CDR3 has 16 amino acids. Germline CDR1 reads SGHVS; CDR2 reads FQNEAQ.

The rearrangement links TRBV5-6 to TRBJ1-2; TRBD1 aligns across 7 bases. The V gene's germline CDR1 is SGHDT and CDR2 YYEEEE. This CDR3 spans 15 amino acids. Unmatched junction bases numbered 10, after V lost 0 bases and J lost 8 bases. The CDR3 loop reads CASSLVHRGANGYTF. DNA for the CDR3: TGTGCCAGCAGCTTGGTACACAGGGGCGCGAACGGCTACACCTTC.

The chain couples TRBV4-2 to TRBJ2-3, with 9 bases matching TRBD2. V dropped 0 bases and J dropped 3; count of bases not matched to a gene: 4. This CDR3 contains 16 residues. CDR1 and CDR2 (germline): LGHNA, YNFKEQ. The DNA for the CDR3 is TGTGCCAGCAGCCAAGAGTGGAGCGGGGGGACAGATACGCAGTATTTT. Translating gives CASSQEWSGGTDTQYF.

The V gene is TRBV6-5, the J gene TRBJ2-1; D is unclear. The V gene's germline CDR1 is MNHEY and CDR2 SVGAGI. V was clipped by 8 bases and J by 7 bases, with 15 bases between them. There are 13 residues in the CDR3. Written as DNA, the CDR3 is TGTGCCAGCTCAGAGCGTGTGGATAATGAGCAGTTCTTC. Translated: CASSERVDNEQFF.

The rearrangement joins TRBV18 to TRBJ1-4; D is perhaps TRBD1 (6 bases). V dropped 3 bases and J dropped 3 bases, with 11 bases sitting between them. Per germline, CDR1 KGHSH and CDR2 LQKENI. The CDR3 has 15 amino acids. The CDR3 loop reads CASSPRTEPNEKLFF. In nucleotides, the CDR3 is TGTGCCAGCTCACCCCGGACAGAGCCTAATGAAAAACTGTTTTTT.

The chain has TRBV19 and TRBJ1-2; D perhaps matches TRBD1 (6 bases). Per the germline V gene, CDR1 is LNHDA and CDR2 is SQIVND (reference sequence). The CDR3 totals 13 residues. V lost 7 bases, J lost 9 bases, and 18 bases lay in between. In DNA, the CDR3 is TGTGCCAGTAAGGACAGACCTATGGGGAGCTACACCTTC. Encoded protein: CASKDRPMGSYTF.

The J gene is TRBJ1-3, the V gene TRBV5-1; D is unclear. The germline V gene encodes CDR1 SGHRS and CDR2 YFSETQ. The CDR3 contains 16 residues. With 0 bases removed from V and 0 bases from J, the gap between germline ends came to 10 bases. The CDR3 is CASSLGAVLSGNTIYF. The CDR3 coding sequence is TGCGCCAGCAGCTTGGGGGCAGTGCTCTCTGGAAACACCATATATTTT.

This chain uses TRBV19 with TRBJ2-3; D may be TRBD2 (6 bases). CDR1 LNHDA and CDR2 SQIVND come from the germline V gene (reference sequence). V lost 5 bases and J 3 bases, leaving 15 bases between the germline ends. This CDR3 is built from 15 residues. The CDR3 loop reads CASSPLSGGTDTQYF. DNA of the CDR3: TGTGCCAGTAGTCCCCTCTCTGGGGGGACAGATACGCAGTATTTT. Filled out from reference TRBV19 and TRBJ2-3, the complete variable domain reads DGGITQSPKYLFRKEGQNVTLSCEQNLNHDAMYWYRQDPGQGLRLIYYSQIVNDFQKGDIAEGYSVSREKKESFPLTVTSAQKNPTAFYLCASSPLSGGTDTQYFGPGTRLTVL.

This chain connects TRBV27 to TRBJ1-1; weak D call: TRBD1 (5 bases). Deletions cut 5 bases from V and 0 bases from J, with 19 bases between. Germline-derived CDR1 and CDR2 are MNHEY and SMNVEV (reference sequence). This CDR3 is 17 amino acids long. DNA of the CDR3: TGTGCCAGCAGTCCGTTTCGCGGGGCCGGGATGAACACTGAAGCTTTCTTT. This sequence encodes CASSPFRGAGMNTEAFF.

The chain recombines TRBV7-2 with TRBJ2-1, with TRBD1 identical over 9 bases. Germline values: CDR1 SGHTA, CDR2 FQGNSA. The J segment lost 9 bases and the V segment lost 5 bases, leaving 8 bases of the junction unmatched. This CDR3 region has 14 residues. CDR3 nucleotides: TGTGCCAGCAGCGTAACCGGGACAGGGACTGAGCAGTTCTTC. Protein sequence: CASSVTGTGTEQFF.